This T cell receptor (beta chain) originates from a study of cytomegalovirus exposure and HLA in healthy donors (dated by TCRdb to 2015 to 2018). Study-wide context: An earlier analysis of a few hundred of the donors reported 276 Gb of sequence data and around 120 million unique TCR beta sequences obtained from about 180 million T cells. Roughly 300 gigabases of sequencing data and tens of millions of unique TCR sequences were included in an early release covering 550 to 800 HLA-typed donors. The genetic ancestry cluster associated with self-reported Caucasian donors included over 80% of the roughly 380 genotyped donors. The aim of the study was to test whether cataloging public T cell receptors could identify signatures of past pathogen exposure. The T cell repertoires of several hundred subjects were profiled by immunosequencing and related to cytomegalovirus serostatus. Along with the approximately 700-subject first cohort, a separate validation cohort of some 130 different subjects was used. To predict cytomegalovirus infection status, the study brought together high-throughput TCR immunosequencing, statistical association of individual TCRs with disease status, and machine learning. In a later analysis, previously published TCR beta repertoires from several hundred donors were re-analyzed and high-resolution HLA genotyping was added so that TCR occurrence patterns could be studied. Rather than using new phenotypic data, the later analysis identified candidate immune exposures from TCR beta sequences and from how often those sequences occurred across donors. To decide whether each TCR beta V gene segment behaved as functional or pseudogenic, an earlier analysis of approximately 600 of the donors relied on high-throughput TCR beta sequencing. Alongside the repertoire data, information on donor age, sex, ethnicity and CMV serostatus was compiled. Genome-wide SNP genotypes for about three fifths of the 666 donors were used in a later genetic analysis, which treated that subset as a discovery cohort. All discovery cohort repertoires had been generated on a single sequencing platform. HLA typing covered class I and class II loci at four-digit resolution. Typing coverage differed by locus: A, B, C, DRB1 and DQB1 were typed in roughly 620-630 donors, DQA1 in 500 to 550, DPA1 in roughly 590, and DPB1 in 400 to 480. Four to six DR-DQ haplotypes were handled as single units for association and clustering, since linkage in the cohort was strong. Among roughly 400 genotyped donors of the cohort, an average of around 240,000 unique TCR beta nucleotide sequences were sequenced per donor, around 18% of them non-productive. The investigation overall reported the following: Cytomegalovirus status was reported to be diagnosed by the classifier with high specificity and sensitivity in both the original and validation cohorts. A few of the identified cytomegalovirus-associated TCR beta chains were confirmed in vitro to be specific for cytomegalovirus antigens. HLA typing was unavailable for some donors at each locus, so association tests used only the typed subset. Immune exposure information for the cohort was limited to CMV serostatus. Correlated functional status among segregating V segments might be attributable to linkage disequilibrium, but an unknown experimental factor could not be ruled out. A further reported finding was that TCR beta sequences accurately predicted the HLA-A and HLA-B alleles for most subjects in the first cohort. A cluster of highly shared sequence variants was judged likely to represent a technical artifact of the sequencing pipeline. A later analysis found that TCR association rates varied across HLA loci, with DRB1 alleles showing the most associated TCRs and HLA-C alleles the fewest. Sequencing depth was assumed to be roughly uniform across donors in the presence/absence analyses, though that assumption may not hold. Compared with the 666-donor mean, donors in an Asian-associated ancestry cluster had fewer N-insertions in productive TCRs, according to a later genetic analysis. Most CMV-associated TCR beta chains appeared to be HLA-restricted in a later analysis, and the HLA associations seemed to be driven largely by CMV exposure. An earlier analysis of several hundred of the donors showed that most TCR beta V segments appeared in productive rearrangements either about 90% or about 30% of the time, which broadly matched IMGT annotations. The earlier analysis of nearly 600 of the donors excluded 15 to 20 rarely observed V segments, including chromosome 9 orphons, because counts were too low. In a later analysis, several top co-occurrence clusters were reported to appear linked to parvovirus B19, influenza, CMV and Epstein-Barr virus. It was suggested by the authors that the approach could potentially be generalized to other disease states and immunological phenotypes. Most TCR sequences were seen in very few donors, while some public TCRs were found in many individuals. A later analysis associated about 18,000 TCR beta sequences with specific HLA alleles at a false discovery rate of 0.05. The cohort was sequenced for TCR beta chains only, and without alpha or paired-chain data the features that could be detected were limited. The study gave a list of more than 150 TCR beta chains associated with cytomegalovirus. V-gene and J-gene trimming of TCR beta chains was associated with a missense DCLRE1C variant in a later genetic analysis, and the association was replicated in an independent cohort. Strong co-occurrence of HLA alleles, especially DR and DQ, made assigning TCR associations to individual alleles difficult. In a later analysis, HLA-associated TCR beta chains were found to be more clonally expanded and to have lower generation probabilities than equally common non-associated chains. Some IMGT-functional V segments, including TRBV6-2 and TRBV6-3, could not be told apart with the 87-base-pair reads, so those segments were excluded.

The germline V gene (reference sequence) yields SEHNR for CDR1 and FQNEAQ for CDR2. The cysteine opens and the phenylalanine closes a CDR3 of 17 amino acids. CDR3 DNA is the only sequence kept; it has 51 bases, read in frame from the first base. Trimming at the junction amounts to 5 bases on V and 0 bases on J, and the germline ends lie 18 bases apart. The library was made by the immunoSEQ multiplex PCR assay. The multiplex PCR relied on a mix of 60 forward primers for TCR Vbeta segments and 13 reverse primers for TCR Jbeta segments. A multiplex PCR assay on genomic DNA amplified the CDR3 region of rearranged TCR beta genes. The Illumina HiSeq System was used to sequence the amplified TCR beta libraries as 87-base-pair reads. The paper's data handling went like this. A later analysis tallied tens of millions of unique TCR beta chains across the approximately 670 repertoires, and roughly 11 million of those chains were shared by two or more donors. Raw reads were error-corrected and collapsed into unique sequences by a nearest-neighbor algorithm in which closely related sequences were merged to remove PCR and sequencing errors. V, D and J gene segments were assigned by aligning CDR3 sequences to IMGT reference sequences. For a sequence to be retained, a match of at least six nucleotides to both a V gene segment and a J gene segment was required. A rearrangement counted as productive if the CDR3 had no stop codons and remained in frame with V and J, and every other rearrangement counted as non-productive. Following IMGT convention, CDR3 was defined as the stretch from the second conserved V-encoded cysteine up to the conserved J-encoded phenylalanine. The earlier analysis of fewer than 750 of the donors excluded sequences that lacked an unambiguous match to a single V gene segment. An earlier analysis of several hundred of the donors called V segments functional above 56.7% productive rearrangements and segregating when the between-donor standard deviation exceeded 5%. A statistical classification framework was built to diagnose cytomegalovirus status from the catalog of TCR beta chain sequences. In a later analysis, V and J genes were assigned by comparing TCR nucleotide sequences against IMGT/GENE-DB human TR gene sequences. Using the TCRdist pipeline, a later analysis assigned CDR3 sequences along with most-parsimonious VDJ recombination scenarios. A later analysis defined each TCR beta chain by its CDR3 amino acid sequence plus V-gene family, and excluded reads lacking a unique V-gene family. In a later analysis, some 600 highly shared, low-generation-probability nucleotide sequences were removed to address suspected cross-contamination and a sequencing artifact. In a later analysis, a clonal expansion index for each public chain was calculated from normalized within-repertoire ranks of inferred template counts. In a later analysis, generation probabilities were computed using a VDJ recombination model fitted to out-of-frame rearrangements, and the results were checked against IGoR. In a later analysis, TCR-TCR, TCR-HLA and TCR-CMV co-occurrence was scored with hypergeometric tests, and a repertoire-size bias correction was applied to TCR pairs. False discovery rates were estimated in a later analysis by permuting HLA or CMV assignments 20 times. A later analysis grouped co-occurring TCRs with DBSCAN, adding TCRdist sequence similarity when clustering within HLA-allele-positive subsets. Repertoires with fewer than 30,000 or more than 120,000 public chains, plus five repertoires with anomalous nucleotide sharing, were excluded from co-occurrence clustering. Not all clones reach the TCRdb copy of this immuneACCESS table, which keeps in-frame sequences only. Checked studies attribute under half of the gap to unresolved V genes and leave the rest unexplained. V, J and clone size were drawn from that table, and D and trimming were deduced from the DNA. Present in this sample are 64,000 or so clones, 65% to 90% of which were seen just once. Clones ranked in the top ten supply about 11% of the sample.

Of note for this clone: There is no known antigen for this receptor. The input lacks base qualities; no much larger clone sits a single base away.

The cohort comprised some 700 healthy bone marrow donors. At the time of sampling, all cohort members were nominally healthy, though unrecorded immune exposures were likely present. The donor was CMV seronegative and belonged to the group of around 400 seronegative cohort members. Every donor gave a peripheral blood sample, and the peripheral blood mononuclear cells from that sample were used for TCR beta sequencing. Genomic DNA extraction from the blood cell samples was performed with the Qiagen DNeasy Blood Extraction Kit. The sample comprised PBMCs. In this chain, TRBV7-9 is recombined with TRBJ2-3; a tentative D call is TRBD2 (6 bases match). This receptor was taken from a female donor in good health and CMV-seronegative. The CDR3 reads CASSHAGGRSSTDTQYF. The DNA sequence reads TGTGCCAGCAGCCACGCCGGAGGGAGGTCTAGCACAGATACGCAGTATTTT.